These T cell receptor beta chains were read from a single sample in a study of CD8+CD57+ T cells in acquired aplastic anemia. Each CDR3 protein gets one entry after TCRdb re-called the reads with MiXCR. The table records 400,000 to 450,000 distinct CDR3 sequences, approximately 70% of them present only once. The specimen was sorted CD4+, CD8+, or CD8+CD57+ T cells (not recorded which) from PBMCs. Receptor source: a human donor in good health, serving as a control. CDR3s include the opening cysteine and the closing phenylalanine or tryptophan. Fields, in order: CDR3 protein, V gene, D gene, clone size. A D gene is named only where the DNA matches it firmly. A row's size may be missing; if present it is once, few, many or a size class.

CDR3aa: CASSIRRLSGGYTGELFF; v_gene: TRBV19; d_gene: TRBD2; abundance: many
CDR3aa: CASSIGGSWANVLTFAFF; v_gene: TRBV19; d_gene: NA; abundance: NA
CDR3aa: CASSHGTIGDTQYF; v_gene: TRBV7-3; d_gene: TRBD2; abundance: many
CDR3aa: CASGGEQFF; v_gene: TRBV2; d_gene: NA; abundance: many
CDR3aa: CASSVGLLARANVLTF; v_gene: TRBV7-2; d_gene: NA; abundance: once
CDR3aa: CASRQDGTGELFF; v_gene: TRBV5-1; d_gene: NA; abundance: many
CDR3aa: CASSLERDGQYF; v_gene: TRBV7-3; d_gene: NA; abundance: NA
CDR3aa: CASSNRNGNTIYF; v_gene: TRBV5-8; d_gene: NA; abundance: NA
CDR3aa: CASSRTSGVAYEQNTIYF; v_gene: TRBV7-2; d_gene: NA; abundance: NA
CDR3aa: CASSHDRWSSSPLHF; v_gene: TRBV12-3/TRBV12-4; d_gene: NA; abundance: NA
CDR3aa: CASTQEGLGRHF; v_gene: TRBV7-9; d_gene: NA; abundance: NA
CDR3aa: CASSQHDRGNSQFF; v_gene: TRBV11-2; d_gene: NA; abundance: NA
CDR3aa: CATSESGQYQHF; v_gene: TRBV24-1; d_gene: NA; abundance: NA
CDR3aa: CSARKGGVSNQPQHF; v_gene: TRBV20-1; d_gene: NA; abundance: NA
CDR3aa: CAISEAWYGYAF; v_gene: TRBV10-3; d_gene: NA; abundance: NA
CDR3aa: CASSAGLAKTQYFYTF; v_gene: TRBV7-2; d_gene: NA; abundance: NA
CDR3aa: CSGRLAVTGELFF; v_gene: TRBV20-1; d_gene: TRBD2; abundance: many
CDR3aa: CASKPVRRAPYYGYTF; v_gene: TRBV7-2; d_gene: NA; abundance: NA
CDR3aa: CAIRGTENFLTYGYTF; v_gene: TRBV10-3; d_gene: TRBD1; abundance: many
CDR3aa: CAHMDVNYGYTF; v_gene: TRBV10-3; d_gene: NA; abundance: many
CDR3aa: CAWSGRSNYGYTF; v_gene: TRBV30; d_gene: NA; abundance: few
CDR3aa: CASSQWDQNTEAFF; v_gene: TRBV3-1; d_gene: NA; abundance: many
CDR3aa: CASSVGDRGRGATQYF; v_gene: TRBV9; d_gene: TRBD1; abundance: NA
CDR3aa: CASSIRGTGASEAFF; v_gene: TRBV25-1; d_gene: TRBD1; abundance: NA
CDR3aa: CASSHTGGQETQYF; v_gene: TRBV10-1; d_gene: TRBD1; abundance: NA
CDR3aa: CSARRGQQYTEAFF; v_gene: TRBV20-1; d_gene: TRBD1; abundance: once
CDR3aa: CAISERLAGNYVQYF; v_gene: TRBV19; d_gene: TRBD2; abundance: NA
CDR3aa: CASSSRPDTEAFF; v_gene: TRBV7-7; d_gene: NA; abundance: few
CDR3aa: CASRGRRTYDQYF; v_gene: TRBV9; d_gene: NA; abundance: NA
CDR3aa: CASSFAHTEAFF; v_gene: TRBV7-6; d_gene: NA; abundance: NA
CDR3aa: CASSMERGADTQYF; v_gene: TRBV11-2; d_gene: TRBD2; abundance: NA